Presented here are 30 T cell receptor beta chains from one specimen sequenced in a study of blood T cells in healthy people across ages. A J-beta primer mix and a sample-barcoded 5' primer were used in a second PCR of roughly 6 to 12 cycles. Via MiXCR, TCRdb re-called the 5' RACE reads, giving one row per CDR3 protein. Here the sample spans about 970,000 distinct CDR3 sequences, about 51% being singletons. The specimen was blood. The receptors were sampled from an older woman in good health.

This clonotype was found a few times. The rearrangement joins TRBV6-2 or TRBV6-3 to TRBJ2-5; TRBD2 matches 11 bases. Germline values: CDR1 MNHEY, CDR2 SVGEGT. V shed 2 bases, J shed 4 bases, and the junction held 6 bases outside the gene matches. The CDR3 contains 16 residues. The CDR3, as DNA: TGTGCCAGCAGTTACCTAGCGGGAGGCCTCCGAGAGACCCAGTACTTC. It translates to CASSYLAGGLRETQYF.

This clonotype was recorded many times. V gene TRBV28 combines with J gene TRBJ1-2; D unclear. The CDR3 loop spans 14 amino acids. Trimming left V 7 bases short and J 3 bases short, with 15 bases between. Germline V gene sequence: CDR1 MDHEN, CDR2 SYDVKM. In nucleotides, the CDR3 is TGTGCCAGCACCGTCCCCGGGCAATACTATGGCTACACCTTC. Encoded protein: CASTVPGQYYGYTF.

The rearrangement joins TRBV4-1 to TRBJ2-1, with D tentatively TRBD1 or TRBD2 (6 bases each). V lost 0 bases and J 14 bases, leaving 20 bases between the germline ends. Germline-derived CDR1 and CDR2 are MGHRA and YSYEKL. The CDR3 length is 15 residues. The CDR3 DNA follows: TGCGCCAGCAGCCAAGATAGGAGGGGAAATAGGGGGGAGTTCTTC. Protein: CASSQDRRGNRGEFF.

J is TRBJ2-1 and V is TRBV28; D is ambiguous. The germline V and J ends were trimmed by 5 bases and 6 bases, with 14 bases remaining between them. This CDR3 contains 14 residues. In germline, CDR1 is MDHEN, CDR2 SYDVKM. The CDR3 reads CASSLLGWGNEQFF. In DNA, the CDR3 is TGTGCCAGCAGTCTCCTCGGTTGGGGCAATGAGCAGTTCTTC.

The V call is TRBV5-1, the J call TRBJ2-1, with D maybe TRBD2 (6 bases). The CDR3 extends over 18 amino acids. V was pared by 1 base and J by 4 bases, with 21 bases between. Germline CDR1 is SGHRS and CDR2 is YFSETQ. CDR3 region: CASSLKGASGQDYNEQFF. The CDR3 DNA sequence: TGCGCCAGCAGCTTGAAAGGGGCCAGCGGGCAGGATTACAATGAGCAGTTCTTC. The full variable domain, its missing parts supplied by reference TRBV5-1 and TRBJ2-1, is KAGVTQTPRYLIKTRGQQVTLSCSPISGHRSVSWYQQTPGQGLQFLFEYFSETQRNKGNFPGRFSGRQFSNSRSEMNVSTLELGDSALYLCASSLKGASGQDYNEQFFGPGTRLTVL.

The J gene is TRBJ2-7, the V gene TRBV20-1; TRBD2 agrees at 8 bases. CDR1 is DFQATT, CDR2 SNEGSKA, per germline (reference sequence). With 2 bases clipped from V and 5 bases from J, the junction kept 5 bases outside the gene matches. The CDR3 spans 13 residues. Here the CDR3 reads CSARSGSSNEQYF. DNA for the CDR3: TGCAGTGCTAGAAGCGGGAGTTCGAACGAGCAGTACTTC.

V is TRBV5-1 and J is TRBJ2-3, with D perhaps TRBD1 or TRBD2 (6 bases each). CDR1 SGHRS and CDR2 YFSETQ come from the germline V gene. CDR3 length equals 18 residues. The germline V and J ends were trimmed by 0 bases and 1 base, with 18 bases remaining between them. The CDR3 is CASSLASGGGRRTDTQYF. CDR3 nucleotide sequence: TGCGCCAGCAGCTTGGCCTCCGGAGGGGGAAGGCGCACAGATACGCAGTATTTT. Full variable domain (missing parts from reference TRBV5-1 and TRBJ2-3): KAGVTQTPRYLIKTRGQQVTLSCSPISGHRSVSWYQQTPGQGLQFLFEYFSETQRNKGNFPGRFSGRQFSNSRSEMNVSTLELGDSALYLCASSLASGGGRRTDTQYFGPGTRLTVL.

V is TRBV6-6 and J is TRBJ2-1, with a tentative D call TRBD2 (5 bases). The CDR3 totals 12 residues. Between the trimmed V and J ends, which lost 5 bases and 6 bases, there was a span of 8 bases. Germline values: CDR1 MNHNY, CDR2 SVGAGI (reference sequence). CDR3 in DNA: TGTGCCAGCAGTCTAGCAGCCAATGAGCAGTTCTTC. Its translation: CASSLAANEQFF.

The table lists this clonotype with a few counts. The junction shows a germline mismatch at one end, possibly a read error. The chain is built from TRBV6-2 or TRBV6-3 and TRBJ2-1; D ambiguous. This CDR3 has 11 amino acids. CDR1 is MNHEY, CDR2 SVGEGT, per germline. DNA for the CDR3: TGCGCCAGTATGGAAGGCGGTCCTGAGTTCTTC. It encodes CASMEGGPEFF.

This chain uses TRBV6-5 with TRBJ2-1, with TRBD2 matching over 10 bases. Germline loops: CDR1 MNHEY, CDR2 SVGAGI. With V trimmed by 5 bases and J by 7 bases, 8 bases remained unmatched. CDR3 length equals 15 residues. The CDR3 nucleotides read TGTGCCAGCAGTAAAACTAGCGGGGCGAAGAATGAGCAGTTCTTC. This codes for CASSKTSGAKNEQFF.

The chain recombines TRBV5-1 with TRBJ1-6; TRBD1 agrees at 7 bases. The CDR3 length is 16 residues. The junction had 7 bases not matched to a gene; V was cut back by 4 bases and J by 3 bases. The germline V gene encodes CDR1 SGHRS and CDR2 YFSETQ. CDR3 protein: CASSPDRSHYNSPLHF. CDR3 in DNA: TGCGCCAGCAGCCCGGACAGGAGTCACTATAATTCACCCCTCCACTTT.

In this sample, this clonotype turned up a few times. This chain connects TRBV29-1 to TRBJ2-3, with 16 bases that match TRBD2. The V and J ends lost 4 bases and 6 bases, in that order; junction bases with no gene match: 4. The CDR3 loop spans 15 amino acids. The germline V gene encodes CDR1 SQVTM and CDR2 ANQGSEA. CDR3 bases: TGCAGCGTTGCCGGGACTAGCGGGAGGGCGGATACGCAGTATTTT. Encoded protein: CSVAGTSGRADTQYF.

V usage is TRBV6-5 and J usage is TRBJ1-5; perhaps TRBD1 as D (5 bases). This CDR3 is 14 amino acids long. The germline CDR1 and CDR2 sequences are MNHEY and SVGAGI. The V end was cut by 4 bases, the J end by 4 bases, with 11 bases between. CDR3 sequence (DNA): TGTGCCAGCAGTTCGGGGCCGGGGAATCAGCCCCAGCATTTT. Translating gives CASSSGPGNQPQHF.

This clonotype came up once. The genes are TRBV28 and TRBJ2-7; no clear D gene. Germline lookup yields CDR1 MDHEN and CDR2 SYDVKM. With 3 bases removed from V and 1 base from J, the gap between germline ends came to 13 bases. This CDR3 comprises 15 residues. The CDR3 here is CASSFSRSGSYEQYF. As DNA, the CDR3 is TGTGCCAGCAGTTTCTCTAGAAGTGGGTCCTACGAGCAGTACTTC.

This chain links TRBV29-1 with TRBJ2-2, with D possibly called TRBD1 or TRBD2 (5 bases each). V lost 4 bases to trimming and J lost 4 bases, with 7 bases between them. There are 12 residues in the CDR3. Germline-derived CDR1 and CDR2 are SQVTM and ANQGSEA. CDR3 bases: TGCAGCGTTGCGAGGGGCACCGGGGAGCTGTTTTTT. Its protein product is CSVARGTGELFF.

The DNA for the CDR3 is TGTGCCAGCATGAAGGGGACAGGACTAGATACGCAGTATTTT. Its translation is CASMKGTGLDTQYF. The V call is TRBV2, the J call TRBJ2-3; 8 nucleotides align to TRBD1. The V gene end was trimmed by 7 bases and the J gene end by 5 bases; junction bases not matched to a gene: 8. Germline CDR1 is SNHLY and CDR2 is FYNNEI. This CDR3 contains 14 residues.

With regard to this clonotype: The junction shows a germline mismatch at one end, possibly a read error. The V and J genes are TRBV4-3 and TRBJ2-5, with TRBD1 identical over 11 bases. The assigned J gene may be wrong: the sequence end matches TRBJ2-7 better. The germline V gene encodes CDR1 LGHNA and CDR2 YSLEER. CDR3 size: 14 residues. The DNA of the CDR3 is TGCGCCGGCAGCTGGGACAGGGGGATTTACGAGCAGTACTTC. Amino acids: CAGSWDRGIYEQYF.

A few counts support this clonotype. V is TRBV4-2 and J is TRBJ2-1, with TRBD2 identical over 8 bases. Per the germline V gene, CDR1 is LGHNA and CDR2 is YNFKEQ. The CDR3 has 16 amino acids. V lost 5 bases and J lost 3; bases outside the gene matches: 9. CDR3 loop: CASSSTWAGGYNEQFF. CDR3 nucleotides: TGTGCCAGCAGCTCCACCTGGGCGGGGGGCTACAATGAGCAGTTCTTC.

This clonotype showed up just a few times. The rearrangement uses TRBV5-1 and TRBJ2-7, with D possibly matching TRBD2 (6 bases). The CDR3 has 16 residues. With 0 bases removed from V and 5 bases from J, the gap between germline ends came to 18 bases. From germline, CDR1 is SGHRS and CDR2 YFSETQ. The CDR3 nucleotides read TGCGCCAGCAGCTTGGTCATGTATGGGGGGAACAACGAGCAGTACTTC. Its translation: CASSLVMYGGNNEQYF.

This clonotype has only a few counts. V usage is TRBV21-1 and J usage is TRBJ2-4; the table's TRBD2 call for D was not verified on the DNA. TRBV21-1 is tagged as a pseudogene. CDR3 length: 13 amino acids. In DNA form, the CDR3 reads TGTGCCACCCTGCGGGGGGGAAAAAACATTCAGTACTTC. Translating it yields CATLRGGKNIQYF.

In its sample, this clonotype was seen a few times. The chain uses TRBV7-2 and TRBJ2-5; 7 positions match TRBD1. This CDR3 is built from 15 residues. CDR1 is SGHTA, CDR2 FQGNSA, per germline. J was trimmed by 2 bases and V by 6 bases; bases with no gene match: 9. Here the CDR3 DNA reads TGTGCCAGCAGTCTTATTTGGGACAGTCAAGAGACCCAGTACTTC. This gives the protein CASSLIWDSQETQYF.

The chain carries TRBV27 and TRBJ1-2; possible D gene TRBD1, 5 bases. The V end was cut by 2 bases, the J end by 5 bases, with 21 bases between. Looked up from germline, CDR1 is MNHEY and CDR2 is SMNVEV (reference sequence). There are 17 residues in the CDR3. As DNA, the CDR3 is TGTGCCAGCAGTTTAGATTCGACCGTTGACAGTTATTATGGCTACACCTTC. Its translation is CASSLDSTVDSYYGYTF.

This clonotype was counted between two and nine times. The V and J genes are TRBV10-3 and TRBJ2-7; 8 nucleotides match TRBD1. There are 13 residues in the CDR3. Germline values: CDR1 ENHRY, CDR2 SYGVKD. J lost 4 bases, V lost 7 bases, and 6 bases had no gene match. CDR3 region: CAIKAGGEYEQYF. The CDR3 nucleotides are TGTGCCATCAAAGCAGGGGGCGAGTACGAGCAGTACTTC.

This clonotype was seen a handful of times. The gene calls are TRBV5-1 and TRBJ2-3, with 14 bases matching TRBD2. V dropped 2 bases and J dropped 0; count of bases not matched to a gene: 5. CDR3 length: 18 amino acids. Germline V lookup: CDR1 SGHRS, CDR2 YFSETQ. CDR3: CASSFLGTSGGSTDTQYF. The CDR3 DNA reads as TGCGCCAGCAGCTTCCTCGGGACTAGCGGGGGAAGCACAGATACGCAGTATTTT.

The J gene is TRBJ2-1, the V gene TRBV11-3, with 14 positions matching TRBD2. Looked up from germline, CDR1 is SGHNT and CDR2 is YENEEA. Losses at the gene ends were 6 bases for V and 8 bases for J; bases not matched to a gene: 0. The CDR3 extends over 13 amino acids. CDR3 nucleotide sequence: TGTGCCAGCAGGACTAGCGGGAGGGATGAGCAGTTCTTC. This codes for CASRTSGRDEQFF.

This clonotype was counted a few times. This chain uses TRBV28 with TRBJ2-7, with 12 bases fitting TRBD2. This CDR3 spans 16 amino acids. Germline lookup yields CDR1 MDHEN and CDR2 SYDVKM. The V gene end was trimmed by 4 bases and the J gene end by 4 bases; junction bases not matched to a gene: 8. This CDR3 reads CASSSLSSGREYEQYF. The CDR3 bases are TGTGCCAGCAGTTCCCTCTCTAGCGGGAGGGAATACGAGCAGTACTTC.

This clonotype has only one observation. This chain links TRBV5-1 with TRBJ2-3; 8 positions match TRBD2. There are 14 residues in the CDR3. Germline V gives CDR1 SGHRS, CDR2 YFSETQ. Germline trimming cut 4 bases from V and 2 bases from J; bases unmatched to any gene: 3. The CDR3: CASSDSGTTDTQYF. The CDR3 coding sequence is TGCGCCAGCAGCGATAGCGGGACCACAGATACGCAGTATTTT.

The V gene is TRBV9, the J gene TRBJ2-7, with D unresolved. Trimming pared 5 bases from V and 2 bases from J, leaving 11 bases between. Germline CDR1 reads SGDLS; CDR2 reads YYNGEE. The CDR3 extends over 13 amino acids. CDR3 nucleotides: TGTGCCAGCAGTCCCCGGTCCCCCTACGAGCAGTACTTC. It specifies CASSPRSPYEQYF.

The gene calls are TRBV10-3 and TRBJ2-7; the match to TRBD1 covers 8 bases. Trimming took 6 bases from V and 6 from J; bases not matched to a gene: 10. From germline, CDR1 is ENHRY and CDR2 SYGVKD. The CDR3 length is 14 residues. CDR3: CAISSGQGTCEQYF. CDR3 bases: TGTGCCATCAGCTCCGGACAGGGAACCTGCGAGCAGTACTTC.

The chain recombines TRBV5-1 with TRBJ2-1; tentatively, D is TRBD1 (6 bases). The V end was cut by 3 bases, the J end by 0 bases, with 10 bases between. This CDR3 region has 15 residues. Germline V gene lookup returns CDR1 SGHRS and CDR2 YFSETQ. In DNA, the CDR3 is TGCGCCAGCAGCTATGAACAGGGCTCCTACAATGAGCAGTTCTTC. Protein sequence: CASSYEQGSYNEQFF.